What follows are 26 T cell receptor beta chains derived from one specimen sequenced in a study of Ad26.COV2.S vaccination and SARS-CoV-2 variants. As to treatment: about 20 received Ad26.COV2.S at low or high dose, single or two shots; several received placebo; per-sample allocation not given. At day 63 after the first vaccine or placebo injection, samples were drawn. Some clones are missing from TCRdb's copy, which holds only in-frame ones; the method was immunoSEQ multiplex PCR. The sample holds roughly 380,000 clones, roughly 84% seen once. This material consisted of peripheral blood, taken in a trial of Ad26.COV2.S vaccine versus placebo. Every receptor here comes from a person between 18 and 65 years old who received the Ad26.COV2.S COVID-19 vaccine or a placebo.

The chain uses TRBV2 and TRBJ1-4; 8 nucleotides align to TRBD1. V dropped 3 bases and J dropped 7; count of bases not matched to a gene: 7. Looked up from germline, CDR1 is SNHLY and CDR2 is FYNNEI. The CDR3 loop spans 15 amino acids. The CDR3 DNA sequence: TGTGCCAGCAGTGATCCCGACAGGGGAATTGAAAAACTGTTTTTT. Protein: CASSDPDRGIEKLFF.

The gene calls are TRBV7-2 and TRBJ2-7; D remains ambiguous. The V gene's germline CDR1 is SGHTA and CDR2 FQGNSA. This CDR3 is 15 amino acids long. Trimming stripped 7 bases from V and 3 bases from J, with 19 bases between. DNA for the CDR3: TGTGCCAGCACCCCCCGGGCTGGGAAGGTCTACGAGCAGTACTTC. This encodes CASTPRAGKVYEQYF.

This clone was seen only once. The chain couples TRBV2 to TRBJ2-3; 7 bases map to TRBD2. The CDR3 contains 16 residues. The trim removed 8 bases at V and 8 bases at J, leaving 19 bases unmatched. Germline loops: CDR1 SNHLY, CDR2 FYNNEI. CDR3 region: CASGGMTSSPEGTQYF. For the CDR3, the DNA is TGTGCCAGCGGGGGGATGACTAGCTCCCCAGAAGGTACGCAGTATTTT.

V gene TRBV14 combines with J gene TRBJ1-1; D remains unclear. Germline CDR1 is SGHDN and CDR2 is FVKESK. Trimming cost V 4 bases and J 4 bases, with 7 bases left between them. The CDR3 consists of 12 residues. The CDR3 DNA reads as TGTGCCAGCAGCCCCGTGGTCACTGAAGCTTTCTTT. Encoded protein: CASSPVVTEAFF.

The CDR3 here is CASSLPPPGGYEAFF. The CDR3, as DNA: TGCGCCAGCAGCTTGCCACCGCCTGGGGGCTATGAAGCTTTCTTT. This chain links TRBV5-1 with TRBJ1-1, with D tentatively TRBD1 (6 bases). In germline, CDR1 is SGHRS, CDR2 YFSETQ. The CDR3 contains 15 residues. Trimming left V 1 base short and J 7 bases short, with 17 bases between.

The chain links TRBV5-4 to TRBJ1-3; D is unresolved. CDR3 length: 15 amino acids. The V gene lost 4 bases and the J gene lost 1 base, with 12 bases spanning the gap. The germline CDR1 and CDR2 sequences are SGHNT and YYREEE (reference sequence). CDR3 nucleotides: TGTGCCAGCAGCCTGGAAGCCCGTTCTGGAAACACCATATATTTT. Protein sequence: CASSLEARSGNTIYF.

This chain joins TRBV1 and TRBJ1-2. TRBV1 is marked as a pseudogene. This CDR3 region has 13 residues. This CDR3 is CTSSQDANYGYTF. The CDR3 DNA reads as TGCACCAGCAGCCAAGATGCCAACTATGGCTACACCTTC.

The rearrangement joins TRBV7-3 to TRBJ2-1; D might be TRBD2 (5 bases). The CDR3 totals 13 residues. Trimming took 5 bases from V and 6 from J, leaving 11 bases between them. Germline V gives CDR1 SGHTA, CDR2 FQGTGA. For the CDR3, the DNA is TGTGCCAGCAGCCTAGCCACTGGCAATGAGCAGTTCTTC. Amino acid sequence: CASSLATGNEQFF.

This clone was seen once. The V gene is TRBV18, the J gene TRBJ2-5; D is possibly TRBD2 (5 bases). V was clipped by 2 bases and J by 9 bases, with 10 bases between them. CDR1 and CDR2 (germline): KGHSH, LQKENI. The CDR3 consists of 12 residues. CDR3 in amino acids: CASSPGKRAQYF. The CDR3 region has the DNA TGTGCCAGCTCACCAGGAAAGAGGGCCCAGTACTTC.

The V call is TRBV7-2, the J call TRBJ1-1, with D perhaps TRBD1 (5 bases). Trimming shortened V by 5 bases and J by 5 bases, and 18 bases separated the two germline ends. Germline V gene data show CDR1 as SGHTA and CDR2 as FQGNSA. The CDR3 runs 15 residues. The CDR3 is CASSTRKREGTEAFF. The CDR3 nucleotides read TGTGCCAGCAGCACCCGGAAGCGGGAGGGGACTGAAGCTTTCTTT.

This rearrangement joins TRBV3-1 (or the pseudogene TRBV3-2) to TRBJ2-3; D not resolved. CDR1 is LGHDT, CDR2 YNNKEL, per germline (reference sequence). The CDR3 is 14 residues long. The V and J ends lost 4 bases and 3 bases respectively, with 11 bases between them. CDR3 coding DNA: TGTGCCAGCAGCCCCCGCGGTTTAACAGATACGCAGTATTTT. The encoded protein is CASSPRGLTDTQYF.

In DNA, the CDR3 is TGCGCCAGCAGCTTAACCAGCGGGGGGGCCGGAGGTGAGCAGTTCTTC. Translated: CASSLTSGGAGGEQFF. The chain recombines TRBV5-1 with TRBJ2-1, with 10 bases lining up with TRBD2. Germline loops: CDR1 SGHRS, CDR2 YFSETQ. V lost 2 bases to trimming and J lost 9 bases; unmatched junction nucleotides: 11. This CDR3 spans 16 amino acids.

The chain employs TRBV11-1 and TRBJ2-1; D ambiguous. Trimming took 1 base from V and 6 from J, leaving 10 bases between them. CDR1 and CDR2 (germline): SGHAT, FQDESV (reference sequence). CDR3 length: 14 amino acids. The CDR3 coding sequence is TGTGCCAGCAGCTTAGTTGATGAGGTCAATGAGCAGTTCTTC. Its translation: CASSLVDEVNEQFF.

The chain links TRBV15 to TRBJ1-3; D might be TRBD1 (5 bases). The germline V gene encodes CDR1 LNHNV and CDR2 YYDKDF (reference sequence). This CDR3 spans 15 amino acids. Trimming shortened V by 0 bases and J by 4 bases, and 10 bases separated the two germline ends. The CDR3 DNA sequence: TGTGCCACCAGCAGAGAAAGGGGTCCGGGAAACACCATATATTTT. It specifies CATSRERGPGNTIYF.

This chain connects TRBV4-1 to TRBJ1-2, with 7 bases lining up with TRBD1. Germline CDR1 MGHRA, CDR2 YSYEKL. Trimming took 1 base from V and 4 from J; bases not matched to a gene: 3. The CDR3 is 14 residues long. The CDR3 here is CASSQGWTGYGYTF. In DNA form, the CDR3 reads TGCGCCAGCAGCCAAGGGTGGACAGGCTATGGCTACACCTTC.

The J gene is TRBJ2-7, the V gene TRBV7-6; the D is unclear. This CDR3 comprises 14 residues. Trimming removed 1 base at V and 0 bases at J, with 7 bases between. Germline V CDR1 and CDR2: SGHVS, FNYEAQ. CDR3 amino acids: CASSLGAVSYEQYF. The CDR3 DNA reads as TGTGCCAGCAGCTTAGGTGCAGTCTCCTACGAGCAGTACTTC.

The rearrangement links TRBV19 to TRBJ2-2, with D tentatively TRBD1 (6 bases). CDR3 size: 15 residues. Germline CDR1 and CDR2: LNHDA and SQIVND (reference sequence). Trimming pared 1 base from V and 3 bases from J, leaving 9 bases between. The CDR3 protein is CASSIGPGDTGELFF. Here the CDR3 DNA reads TGTGCCAGTAGTATAGGGCCAGGGGACACCGGGGAGCTGTTTTTT.

This clone has just one count. V usage is TRBV5-1 and J usage is TRBJ2-5, with unresolved D. The germline V gene has CDR1 SGHRS and CDR2 YFSETQ. The germline V and J ends were trimmed by 0 bases and 6 bases, with 12 bases remaining between them. This CDR3 is 14 amino acids long. The CDR3 loop reads CASSLVDSRKTQYF. CDR3 sequence (DNA): TGCGCCAGCAGCTTGGTGGATAGCAGAAAGACCCAGTACTTC.

This clone was seen once. CDR3 nucleotides: TGTGCCAGCAGGGGACAGGGTGAGCAGCCCCAGCATTTT. Protein product: CASRGQGEQPQHF. V is TRBV6-5 and J is TRBJ1-5; 9 bases align to TRBD1. Per germline, CDR1 MNHEY and CDR2 SVGAGI. The junction had 4 bases not matched to a gene; V was cut back by 6 bases and J by 7 bases. The CDR3 spans 13 residues.

The V and J genes are TRBV10-3 and TRBJ1-2; TRBD1 might be the D (5 bases). This CDR3 is built from 14 residues. Trimming removed 3 bases from V and 6 bases from J, with 14 bases in between. Looked up from germline, CDR1 is ENHRY and CDR2 is SYGVKD. CDR3 sequence reads: CAISDSRGLDGYTF. The CDR3 DNA is TGTGCCATCAGTGATTCGAGGGGTCTTGATGGCTACACCTTC.

The V call is TRBV21-1, the J call TRBJ2-5; the table's TRBD2 call for D was not verified on the DNA. TRBV21-1 is shown as a pseudogene. CDR3 size: 20 residues. CDR3 DNA sequence: TGTGCCAGCAGCAAAGAGGGACTAGCGAAAAAGGGACCGAAACAAGAGACCCAGTACTTC. As protein: CASSKEGLAKKGPKQETQYF.

The J gene is TRBJ2-3, the V gene TRBV25-1; D is ambiguous. Germline values: CDR1 MGHDK, CDR2 SYGVNS. Trimming shortened V by 4 bases and J by 1 base, and 15 bases separated the two germline ends. The CDR3 length is 16 residues. This CDR3 reads CASSGESNAGTDTQYF. The CDR3 DNA follows: TGTGCCAGCAGTGGGGAATCCAATGCTGGCACAGATACGCAGTATTTT. The variable domain in full, completed from reference TRBV25-1 and TRBJ2-3, reads EADIYQTPRYLVIGTGKKITLECSQTMGHDKMYWYQQDPGMELHLIHYSYGVNSTEKGDLSSESTVSRIRTEHFPLTLESARPSHTSQYLCASSGESNAGTDTQYFGPGTRLTVL.

The chain couples TRBV6-2 or TRBV6-3 to TRBJ2-2; 7 bases line up with TRBD1. The V gene end was trimmed by 2 bases and the J gene end by 5 bases; junction bases not matched to a gene: 5. There are 15 residues in the CDR3. Germline V gene data show CDR1 as MNHEY and CDR2 as SVGEGT. DNA of the CDR3: TGTGCCAGCAGTTACGTGGCAGGGGGTACCGGGGAGCTGTTTTTT. Translated, it gives CASSYVAGGTGELFF.

J is TRBJ1-4 and V is TRBV7-2; TRBD1 is a possible D gene (6 bases). Germline V gene sequence: CDR1 SGHTA, CDR2 FQGNSA. Trimming took off 5 bases at V and 6 bases at J, with 13 bases between the two ends. The CDR3 has 14 residues. The CDR3 loop reads CASSTGGGDEKLFF. As DNA, the CDR3 is TGTGCCAGCAGCACCGGAGGGGGAGATGAAAAACTGTTTTTT. Full variable domain (outside the CDR3, taken from reference TRBV7-2 and TRBJ1-4): GAGVSQSPSNKVTEKGKDVELRCDPISGHTALYWYRQSLGQGLEFLIYFQGNSAPDKSGLPSDRFSAERTGGSVSTLTIQRTQQEDSAVYLCASSTGGGDEKLFFGSGTQLSVL.

This chain connects TRBV29-1 to TRBJ1-2; perhaps TRBD1 as D (6 bases). Germline V lookup: CDR1 SQVTM, CDR2 ANQGSEA. The CDR3 length is 13 residues. V was cut by 6 bases and J by 8 bases, with 19 bases left in between. CDR3 residues: CSVGNSGVRGYTF. CDR3 nucleotide sequence: TGCAGCGTGGGTAATTCAGGGGTCCGGGGCTACACCTTC.

The gene calls are TRBV5-1 and TRBJ2-7; no clear D gene. CDR1 and CDR2 (germline): SGHRS, YFSETQ. The V end was cut by 3 bases, the J end by 2 bases, with 9 bases between. CDR3 length equals 13 residues. The CDR3 DNA is TGCGCCAGCAGCTCGGACGGAGCCTACGAGCAGTACTTC. Translated, it gives CASSSDGAYEQYF.